Each of the 21 T cell receptor beta chains below was sequenced from the same sample in a study of shared clonotypes between healthy human individuals. The table came from immunoSEQ multiplex PCR; TCRdb's copy has only in-frame clones and leaves some out. The sample contains over a million clones, about 70% of which appear only once. The sample taken for sequencing was memory CD4+ T cells sorted from blood. Subset specified: CD45RA-negative fraction. Receptors originate from a man between 18 and 29 years old in good health.

The genes are TRBV5-4 and TRBJ2-7; maybe TRBD2 (7 bases). The CDR3 is 17 residues long. The V gene lost 5 bases and the J gene lost 1 base, with 22 bases spanning the gap. The germline V gene has CDR1 SGHNT and CDR2 YYREEE (reference sequence). CDR3 amino acids: CASSSPQGGGGSYEQYF. Written as DNA, the CDR3 is TGTGCCAGCAGTTCCCCACAGGGCGGGGGAGGGTCCTACGAGCAGTACTTC.

With respect to this clone: Within the sample, other DNA sequences also encode this same CDR3. This rearrangement joins TRBV6-6 to TRBJ1-2, with D uncertain. Trimming shortened V by 4 bases and J by 3 bases, and 6 bases separated the two germline ends. The CDR3 covers 12 residues. CDR1 MNHNY and CDR2 SVGAGI come from the germline V gene (reference sequence). The CDR3 DNA is TGTGCCAGCAGTTCAGGTGACTATGGCTACACCTTC. The encoded protein is CASSSGDYGYTF.

V gene TRBV2 combines with J gene TRBJ1-5; TRBD1 matches at 10 bases. CDR3 length: 18 residues. The trim removed 1 base at V and 1 base at J, leaving 7 bases unmatched. Per the germline V gene, CDR1 is SNHLY and CDR2 is FYNNEI. The CDR3 is CASSEGLWTGGSNQPQHF. CDR3 sequence (DNA): TGTGCCAGCAGTGAAGGGCTCTGGACAGGGGGGAGCAATCAGCCCCAGCATTTT.

The chain uses TRBV5-8 and TRBJ2-6, with D unresolved. The CDR3 is made up of 14 amino acids. Trimming cost V 0 bases and J 0 bases, with 1 base left between them. Germline V gene data show CDR1 as SGHTS and CDR2 as YDEGEE. CDR3 in DNA: TGTGCCAGCAGCTTGGACTCTGGGGCCAACGTCCTGACTTTC. It yields the protein CASSLDSGANVLTF.

The chain links TRBV19 to TRBJ1-2, with no clear D. The germline CDR1 and CDR2 sequences are LNHDA and SQIVND (reference sequence). V dropped 0 bases and J dropped 3 bases, with 8 bases sitting between them. The CDR3 spans 14 residues. The CDR3 DNA reads TGTGCCAGTAGTATAGAAGGGTCGTACTATGGCTACACCTTC. This sequence encodes CASSIEGSYYGYTF.

V gene TRBV6-1 combines with J gene TRBJ1-6, with 8 bases matching TRBD1. The CDR3 has 14 amino acids. Germline assignment: CDR1 MNHNS and CDR2 SASEGT. J was trimmed by 0 bases and V by 11 bases; bases with no gene match: 3. The CDR3 DNA reads as TGTGCCGGTGGACAGGGCTCCTATAATTCACCCCTCCACTTT. Translation gives CAGGQGSYNSPLHF.

The chain joins TRBV28 to TRBJ2-1; D is possibly TRBD1 or TRBD2 (5 bases each). The CDR3 totals 12 residues. CDR1 is MDHEN and CDR2 is SYDVKM in the germline V gene. Trimming shortened V by 7 bases and J by 4 bases, and 8 bases separated the two germline ends. The CDR3 DNA sequence: TGTGCCAGCATCGGGGCTTACAATGAGCAGTTCTTC. Its protein product is CASIGAYNEQFF.

This clone was observed once. V gene TRBV27 combines with J gene TRBJ2-7; D is uncertain. The CDR3 is 12 amino acids. The germline V and J ends were trimmed by 5 bases and 4 bases, with 9 bases remaining between them. CDR1 is MNHEY, CDR2 SMNVEV, per germline (reference sequence). The CDR3 bases are TGTGCCAGCAGTAGCAGAGTATACGAGCAGTACTTC. It translates to CASSSRVYEQYF.

As regards this clone: It is likely a read error: a sequence one base away is far more abundant. The CDR3 loop is CASSSRTGNTGELFF. The CDR3 nucleotides are TGCGCCAGCAGCTCCCGGACAGGGAACACCGGGGAGCTGTTTTTT. The V and J genes are TRBV5-1 and TRBJ2-2; TRBD1 agrees at 7 bases. V gave up 3 bases and J gave up 1 base; unmatched junction bases: 3. Germline V lookup: CDR1 SGHRS, CDR2 YFSETQ. This CDR3 contains 15 residues.

Here the CDR3 reads CASSLGVAGGPYEQYF. In nucleotides, the CDR3 is TGTGCCAGCAGCTTGGGAGTAGCGGGGGGCCCCTACGAGCAGTACTTC. This chain joins TRBV5-4 and TRBJ2-7, with 10 bases identical to TRBD2. From germline, CDR1 is SGHNT and CDR2 YYREEE (reference sequence). Trimming took 0 bases from V and 2 from J; bases not matched to a gene: 5. This CDR3 has 16 amino acids.

This clone has only one observation. The chain links TRBV9 to TRBJ1-1; the D gene is possibly TRBD1 (5 bases). V shed 0 bases and J shed 1 base, with 13 bases lying between them. The germline CDR1 and CDR2 sequences are SGDLS and YYNGEE. The CDR3 runs 16 residues. This CDR3 reads CASSVATGGTNTEAFF. The CDR3 DNA reads TGTGCCAGCAGCGTAGCTACGGGGGGGACGAACACTGAAGCTTTCTTT.

The CDR3 is CASSLDSGNQPQHF. The CDR3, as DNA: TGTGCCAGCAGCTTAGATTCTGGGAATCAGCCCCAGCATTTT. V is TRBV7-9 and J is TRBJ1-5, with no clear D. Germline V gene data show CDR1 as SEHNR and CDR2 as FQNEAQ (reference sequence). Between the trimmed V and J ends, which lost 1 base and 4 bases, there was a span of 8 bases. The CDR3 totals 14 residues.

The J gene is TRBJ2-2, the V gene TRBV6-6; TRBD2 might be the D (7 bases). The CDR3 is 15 residues long. V was trimmed by 8 bases and J by 1 base, leaving 14 bases between them. Germline lookup yields CDR1 MNHNY and CDR2 SVGAGI (reference sequence). CDR3 sequence (DNA): TGTGCCAGCGGCCGGGGGGCCGTGAACACCGGGGAGCTGTTTTTT. Protein sequence: CASGRGAVNTGELFF.

The rearrangement links TRBV30 to TRBJ1-5; weak D call: TRBD1 (5 bases). Germline values: CDR1 GTSNPN, CDR2 SVGIG (reference sequence). V lost 5 bases, J lost 6 bases, and 14 bases lay in between. The CDR3 has 13 residues. The CDR3 reads CAWGQGERQPQHF. CDR3 DNA sequence: TGTGCCTGGGGTCAGGGTGAACGTCAGCCCCAGCATTTT.

Concerning this clone itself: Germline and junction disagree at one end, which may indicate a read error. The gene calls are TRBV12-5 and TRBJ2-3; 9 bases map to TRBD1. The CDR3 spans 12 residues. Germline V gives CDR1 LGHNT, CDR2 FRNRAP. In nucleotides, the CDR3 is TGTGCTAGTGGCTTGGACAGGGGCACGCAGTATTTT. It encodes CASGLDRGTQYF.

Remarks on this clone: The sample holds other DNA sequences that translate to the same CDR3. The chain joins TRBV19 to TRBJ1-6; D ambiguous. Germline V gene lookup returns CDR1 LNHDA and CDR2 SQIVND (reference sequence). Trimming cost V 6 bases and J 7 bases, with 7 bases left between them. This CDR3 spans 12 amino acids. The CDR3 spells CASRGGNSPLHF. As DNA, the CDR3 is TGTGCCAGTAGGGGCGGGAATTCACCCCTCCACTTT.

The chain is built from TRBV5-6 and TRBJ1-5, with D uncertain. V lost 1 base and J lost 3, with 11 bases in between. Germline V gene data show CDR1 as SGHDT and CDR2 as YYEEEE. This CDR3 is 15 amino acids long. The chain's CDR3 is CASSLLDTSNQPQHF. CDR3 coding DNA: TGTGCCAGCAGCTTGCTCGACACTTCCAATCAGCCCCAGCATTTT.

The rearrangement uses TRBV6-5 and TRBJ2-1; D is uncertain. The CDR3 is made up of 15 amino acids. Germline CDR1 MNHEY, CDR2 SVGAGI. The germline V and J ends were trimmed by 2 bases and 4 bases, with 12 bases remaining between them. CDR3 in amino acids: CASSYGQVKYNEQFF. For the CDR3, the DNA is TGTGCCAGCAGTTACGGGCAGGTTAAATACAATGAGCAGTTCTTC.

The chain joins TRBV7-6 to TRBJ1-4; D is ambiguous. CDR1 is SGHVS and CDR2 is FNYEAQ in the germline V gene. V lost 5 bases and J lost 1, with 11 bases in between. The CDR3 spans 15 residues. CDR3 region: CASSPAPGTNEKLFF. Written as DNA, the CDR3 is TGTGCCAGCAGCCCCGCCCCGGGAACTAATGAAAAACTGTTTTTT.

The chain combines TRBV6-5 with TRBJ1-1; maybe TRBD1 (5 bases). V was pared by 7 bases and J by 4 bases, with 19 bases between. The germline V gene has CDR1 MNHEY and CDR2 SVGAGI. The length of the CDR3 is 15 residues. CDR3 sequence reads: CASKKKRDSFTEAFF. CDR3 coding DNA: TGTGCCAGCAAAAAGAAACGAGACAGTTTCACTGAAGCTTTCTTT.

CDR3 loop: CAWSGTGANQPQHF. CDR3 in DNA: TGTGCCTGGAGTGGGACAGGGGCGAATCAGCCCCAGCATTTT. This sequence joins TRBV30 and TRBJ1-5; 9 nucleotides line up with TRBD1. The germline gives CDR1 GTSNPN, CDR2 SVGIG (reference sequence). Trimming took 1 base from V and 4 from J; bases not matched to a gene: 2. CDR3 length: 14 amino acids.